Shown below are 17 T cell receptor beta chains from a single sample sequenced in a study of blood T cell repertoires in COVID-19 (dated by TCRdb to the early 2020s). The receptor library was made with the immunoSEQ multiplex PCR assay. This immuneACCESS table, as held by TCRdb, lists in-frame sequences with V and J called but not all clones. Of the missing ones, under half trace to an unresolved V gene in checked studies; the others have no known cause. The sample includes hundreds of thousands of clones, with 75% to 95% observed a single time. Of the sample, approximately 1.9% falls within the top ten clones. Input material: PBMCs or T cells enriched from blood (not recorded which). The receptors shown here come from a woman aged 18-29 years who had recovered from COVID-19.

The chain recombines TRBV5-1 with TRBJ1-1; TRBD1 matches 8 bases. The V segment lost 4 bases and the J segment 7 bases; nucleotides outside the gene matches: 6. Germline CDR1 reads SGHRS; CDR2 reads YFSETQ. The CDR3 loop spans 13 amino acids. The CDR3 DNA reads as TGCGCCAGCAGCACCACAGGGGGGGATGAAGCTTTCTTT. Protein sequence: CASSTTGGDEAFF.

The CDR3 bases are TGCAGCGTTGAGTATTACTTCAACACTGAAGCTTTCTTT. This codes for CSVEYYFNTEAFF. V gene TRBV29-1 combines with J gene TRBJ1-1; D call uncertain. The CDR3 spans 13 residues. Germline V lookup: CDR1 SQVTM, CDR2 ANQGSEA. V gave up 3 bases and J gave up 2 bases, with 10 bases separating them.

The V gene is TRBV3-1 (or the pseudogene TRBV3-2), the J gene TRBJ2-7; 11 bases agree with TRBD2. Germline CDR1 reads LGHDT; CDR2 reads YNNKEL (reference sequence). The length of the CDR3 is 17 residues. The trim removed 4 bases at V and 4 bases at J, leaving 12 bases unmatched. The CDR3 sequence is CASSPPPASGRSYEQYF. The CDR3 DNA reads TGTGCCAGCAGCCCCCCCCCGGCTAGCGGGAGGAGTTACGAGCAGTACTTC.

The gene calls are TRBV9 and TRBJ1-1; 8 bases are a match to TRBD1. Germline V gene lookup returns CDR1 SGDLS and CDR2 YYNGEE. The CDR3 has 14 amino acids. J was trimmed by 11 bases and V by 1 base; bases with no gene match: 10. CDR3 amino acids: CASSVSPETGDAFF. CDR3 nucleotide sequence: TGTGCCAGCAGCGTATCCCCCGAGACAGGGGACGCTTTCTTT.

The chain carries TRBV29-1 and TRBJ2-7, with 8 nucleotides matching TRBD1. With V trimmed by 1 base and J by 5 bases, 7 bases remained unmatched. The CDR3 consists of 14 residues. The germline CDR1 and CDR2 sequences are SQVTM and ANQGSEA. The CDR3 DNA is TGCAGCGTTGAAGCTGCGGACAGGGTCGACGAGCAGTACTTC. Translated: CSVEAADRVDEQYF.

This chain connects TRBV11-3 to TRBJ2-2, with TRBD2 as a possible D gene (6 bases). Germline CDR1 reads SGHNT; CDR2 reads YENEEA. V was shortened by 3 bases and J by 3 bases, with 11 bases between the two germline ends. The CDR3 length is 15 residues. CDR3 protein: CASSFTGSDTGELFF. Here the CDR3 DNA reads TGTGCCAGCAGCTTTACCGGGAGTGACACCGGGGAGCTGTTTTTT. Using reference TRBV11-3 and TRBJ2-2 for the parts outside the CDR3, the full variable domain is EAGVVQSPRYKIIEKKQPVAFWCNPISGHNTLYWYLQNLGQGPELLIRYENEEAVDDSQLPKDRFSAERLKGVDSTLKIQPAELGDSAVYLCASSFTGSDTGELFFGEGSRLTVL.

The rearrangement links TRBV10-3 to TRBJ1-6, with D possibly being TRBD1 (5 bases). There are 16 residues in the CDR3. Germline V gives CDR1 ENHRY, CDR2 SYGVKD. The V and J ends lost 3 bases and 7 bases respectively, with 16 bases between them. The CDR3 loop reads CAISEMEVGRNSPLHF. DNA for the CDR3: TGTGCCATCAGTGAAATGGAAGTGGGGCGGAATTCACCCCTCCACTTT.

The chain combines TRBV28 with TRBJ2-7; 8 bases fit TRBD1. The CDR3 has 15 amino acids. The germline CDR1 and CDR2 sequences are MDHEN and SYDVKM. Trimming cost V 7 bases and J 3 bases; bases outside gene matches: 11. The CDR3 bases are TGTGCCAGCACCCAAGACAGGGGCCCCTACTACGAGCAGTACTTC. This codes for CASTQDRGPYYEQYF.

This sequence joins TRBV6-1 and TRBJ1-2; D not resolved. The CDR3 length is 12 residues. V was clipped by 0 bases and J by 8 bases, with 7 bases between them. CDR1 and CDR2 (germline): MNHNS, SASEGT. The CDR3 coding sequence is TGTGCCAGCAGTGAAGCGTTTCAGGGCTACACCTTC. Protein product: CASSEAFQGYTF.

This clone has only one observation. The chain combines TRBV9 with TRBJ1-6; 8 positions match TRBD1. Germline lookup yields CDR1 SGDLS and CDR2 YYNGEE. J gave up 7 bases and V 4 bases, and 7 bases lay outside the gene matches. The CDR3 consists of 15 residues. The CDR3 reads CASSPRDRRNSPLHF. As DNA, the CDR3 is TGTGCCAGCAGCCCCCGGGACAGGAGGAATTCACCCCTCCACTTT.

The chain joins TRBV7-3 to TRBJ2-2; TRBD2 is a possible D gene (6 bases). CDR1 and CDR2 from the germline V gene are SGHTA and FQGTGA. Between the trimmed V and J ends, which lost 5 bases and 4 bases, there was a span of 8 bases. The CDR3 consists of 13 residues. The CDR3 nucleotides read TGTGCCAGCAGCACTAGCCGCACCGGGGAGCTGTTTTTT. Protein product: CASSTSRTGELFF.

This clone was detected only once. V is TRBV19 and J is TRBJ1-5, with D hard to call. Germline V gene lookup returns CDR1 LNHDA and CDR2 SQIVND (reference sequence). The CDR3 runs to 13 residues. V lost 0 bases and J 9 bases, leaving 9 bases between the germline ends. CDR3 sequence reads: CASSIESTRPQHF. CDR3 coding DNA: TGTGCCAGTAGTATAGAAAGTACGAGGCCCCAGCATTTT.

This chain connects TRBV19 to TRBJ2-4; the match to TRBD2 covers 7 bases. J gave up 6 bases and V 6 bases, and 14 bases lay outside the gene matches. Germline values: CDR1 LNHDA, CDR2 SQIVND (reference sequence). This CDR3 has 16 residues. In DNA, the CDR3 is TGTGCCAGTAGAGGTGATTCCCGGGGGGTAGGAAACATTCAGTACTTC. Translating it yields CASRGDSRGVGNIQYF.

This clone came up once. The rearrangement uses TRBV19 and TRBJ1-1, with a weak D call TRBD1 (6 bases). Per the germline V gene, CDR1 is LNHDA and CDR2 is SQIVND (reference sequence). The CDR3 runs 15 residues. V shed 5 bases and J shed 0 bases, with 13 bases lying between them. The CDR3 DNA sequence: TGTGCCAGTAGTCTTAGACAGGCCATGAACACTGAAGCTTTCTTT. Translating gives CASSLRQAMNTEAFF.

This chain joins TRBV29-1 and TRBJ1-1, with D perhaps matching TRBD1 (6 bases). Germline V gene data show CDR1 as SQVTM and CDR2 as ANQGSEA. Trimming removed 6 bases at V and 1 base at J, with 12 bases between. The CDR3 spans 13 residues. CDR3 coding DNA: TGCAGCGTCGCCCGGGACACGAACACTGAAGCTTTCTTT. This translates into CSVARDTNTEAFF. The whole variable domain, filled in from reference TRBV29-1 and TRBJ1-1, reads SAVISQKPSRDICQRGTSLTIQCQVDSQVTMMFWYRQQPGQSLTLIATANQGSEATYESGFVIDKFPISRPNLTFSTLTVSNMSPEDSSIYLCSVARDTNTEAFFGQGTRLTVV.

V gene TRBV11-3 combines with J gene TRBJ2-3; D not resolved. There are 17 residues in the CDR3. The germline V gene has CDR1 SGHNT and CDR2 YENEEA. The ends were cut back, 1 base at V and 0 bases at J, with 14 bases in the middle. The CDR3 coding sequence is TGTGCCAGCAGCTTAGGAGAGGTAGAGTCTAGCACAGATACGCAGTATTTT. Translating gives CASSLGEVESSTDTQYF.

The V call is TRBV21-1, the J call TRBJ1-1; the table gives TRBD1 as D, unverified against the DNA. TRBV21-1 is an annotated pseudogene. This CDR3 region has 15 residues. The CDR3 here is CASSARQGRNTEAFF. The CDR3 DNA sequence: TGTGCCAGCAGCGCTCGACAGGGAAGGAACACTGAAGCTTTCTTT.